The rows below give T cell receptor beta chains drawn from one sample of a study. Using its own MiXCR run on the 5' RACE reads, TCRdb lists one record per CDR3 protein. The sample comprises more than 8,000 distinct CDR3 sequences, more than 20% of which are singletons, and about 3.4% rests with the top ten. Sequencing used Tregs sorted from blood. The receptors were sampled from a female donor with breast cancer. Each CDR3 is given with its conserved first and last residue. The D gene is left open where the match is weak. Clone size is not always given. Where it is, it says once, few, many or a class for expanded clones.

v_gene	d_gene	abundance	j_gene	CDR3aa	CDR3nt
TRBV12-3/TRBV12-4	NA	NA	TRBJ1-6	CASTMGGSGSPLHF	TGTGCCAGCACCATGGGGGGAAGTGGATCACCCCTCCACTTT
TRBV5-6	NA	many	TRBJ2-1	CASSLVQGLEFF	TGTGCCAGCAGCTTGGTTCAGGGGTTAGAGTTCTTC
TRBV7-3	TRBD2	many	TRBJ2-3	CASGTSGPDTQYF	TGTGCCAGTGGGACTAGCGGCCCAGATACGCAGTATTTT
TRBV4-1	NA	NA	TRBJ1-4	CASSQLQGLEEKLFF	TGCGCCAGCAGCCAATTGCAGGGACTTGAGGAAAAACTGTTTTTT
TRBV6-6	TRBD1	few	TRBJ2-7	CASSSGQGPYEQYF	TGTGCCAGCAGTTCCGGACAGGGTCCCTACGAGCAGTACTTC
TRBV6-1	NA	few	TRBJ1-2	CASRTRAGINYGYTF	TGTGCCAGCAGGACCCGAGCGGGTATTAACTATGGCTACACCTTC
TRBV6-1	NA	few	TRBJ1-1	CASLLAPQEAFF	TGTGCCAGCCTCCTCGCACCACAGGAAGCTTTCTTT
TRBV30	NA	NA	TRBJ2-1	CAGATGSSYNEQFF	TGTGCCGGGGCAACAGGGAGCTCCTACAATGAGCAGTTCTTC
TRBV4-2	NA	NA	TRBJ2-2	CASSQRGELFF	TGTGCCAGCAGCCAGCGCGGGGAGCTGTTTTTT
TRBV20-1	NA	many	TRBJ2-5	CSAREERETQYF	TGCAGTGCTAGAGAGGAGAGGGAGACCCAGTACTTC
TRBV5-6	TRBD2	NA	TRBJ2-7	CASGLGLAYEQYF	TGTGCCAGCGGCTTGGGACTAGCCTACGAGCAGTACTTC
TRBV6-1	NA	NA	TRBJ2-3	CASSEREDTQYF	TGTGCCAGCAGTGAAAGGGAGGATACGCAGTATTTT
TRBV5-4	NA	once	TRBJ1-1	CASSLWVGGAEASF	TGTGCCAGCAGCTTGTGGGTAGGAGGCGCTGAAGCTTCCTTT
TRBV19	NA	few	TRBJ2-7	CASSIGGNEQYF	TGTGCCAGTAGTATAGGGGGGAACGAGCAGTACTTC
TRBV20-1	TRBD2	few	TRBJ2-1	CSALAETHSEQFF	TGCAGTGCCCTAGCGGAGACCCACAGTGAGCAGTTCTTC
TRBV4-2	NA	medium-sized	TRBJ2-3	CASPPTDTQYF	TGTGCCAGCCCTCCGACAGATACGCAGTATTTT
TRBV2	NA	many	TRBJ2-1	CASSDLGFF	TGTGCCAGCAGTGATCTGGGGTTCTTC
TRBV20-1	NA	few	TRBJ2-1	CSARPVYNEQFF	TGCAGTGCCCGGCCCGTATACAATGAGCAGTTCTTC
TRBV20-1	NA	medium-sized	TRBJ2-7	CSARGDLSYEQYF	TGCAGTGCCAGGGGCGATCTATCCTACGAGCAGTACTTC
TRBV20-1	NA	medium-sized	TRBJ2-7	CSAQGIGEQYF	TGCAGTGCCCAGGGAATTGGCGAGCAGTACTTC
TRBV5-1	TRBD2	many	TRBJ2-1	CASRPGTSVGNEQFF	TGCGCCAGCAGACCCGGGACTAGCGTGGGGAATGAGCAGTTCTTC
TRBV3-1	TRBD1	many	TRBJ1-4	CASSRSGQLEKLFF	TGTGCCAGCAGCCGGTCGGGACAGTTGGAAAAACTGTTTTTT
TRBV6-5	NA	NA	TRBJ1-1	CASSYSKHTEAFF	TGTGCCAGCAGTTACTCGAAACACACTGAAGCTTTCTTT
TRBV6-8	NA	medium-sized	TRBJ2-7	CASSSWTGLSYEQYF	TGTGCCAGCAGTAGCTGGACGGGTCTCTCCTACGAGCAGTACTTC
TRBV6-5	TRBD1	many	TRBJ2-7	CASRRDRGSGEQYF	TGTGCCAGCAGACGGGACAGGGGAAGCGGCGAGCAGTACTTC
TRBV25-1	NA	medium-sized	TRBJ1-2	CASSSRWGLGYTF	TGTGCCAGCAGTAGCCGTTGGGGTCTTGGCTACACCTTC
TRBV20-1	NA	NA	TRBJ1-1	CSARSTGMNTEAFF	TGCAGTGCTAGATCTACAGGTATGAACACTGAAGCTTTCTTT
TRBV7-3	TRBD2	few	TRBJ2-1	CASSPRKRGLAGEDEQFF	TGTGCCAGCAGCCCACGAAAACGAGGACTAGCGGGAGAGGATGAGCAGTTCTTC
TRBV12-3/TRBV12-4	NA	many	TRBJ2-1	CASSLERGEQFF	TGTGCCAGCAGTTTAGAGAGGGGGGAGCAGTTCTTC
TRBV29-1	NA	many	TRBJ1-1	CSVDEADGEAFF	TGCAGCGTTGACGAGGCGGACGGTGAAGCTTTCTTT
TRBV6-5	NA	medium-sized	TRBJ1-4	CASSPGTSREKLFF	TGTGCCAGCAGTCCAGGGACATCTAGAGAAAAACTGTTTTTT
TRBV20-1	NA	NA	TRBJ1-5	CSTRDGYNQPQHF	TGCAGCACCAGAGACGGGTACAATCAGCCCCAGCATTTT
TRBV5-1	NA	NA	TRBJ2-2	CASSPGRGGYGELFF	TGCGCCAGCAGCCCAGGACGAGGAGGGTACGGGGAGCTGTTTTTT
TRBV19	TRBD2	few	TRBJ2-1	CASSIGGRSYNEQFF	TGTGCCAGTAGTATAGGCGGGAGGTCCTACAATGAGCAGTTCTTC
TRBV25-1	TRBD2	many	TRBJ2-3	CASSLTSGRADTQYF	TGTGCCAGCAGTTTGACTAGCGGGAGGGCAGATACGCAGTATTTT
TRBV11-1	NA	many	TRBJ1-1	CASSSGDGKAFF	TGTGCCAGCAGCTCAGGCGATGGAAAAGCTTTCTTT
TRBV29-1	TRBD1	NA	TRBJ2-7	CSVDERTGLSYEQYF	TGCAGCGTTGACGAAAGGACAGGGTTGTCCTACGAGCAGTACTTC
TRBV25-1	NA	NA	TRBJ2-7	CASSESPDTYEQYF	TGTGCCAGCAGTGAATCGCCGGATACCTACGAGCAGTACTTC
TRBV19	TRBD2	many	TRBJ2-3	CASRPAGEGAQYF	TGTGCCAGTAGGCCAGCGGGAGAAGGTGCGCAGTATTTT
TRBV9	NA	NA	TRBJ2-3	CASGTLPLGAGTDTQYF	TGCGCCAGCGGCACTTTGCCCCTGGGGGCCGGCACAGATACGCAGTATTTT
TRBV12-3/TRBV12-4	NA	medium-sized	TRBJ1-1	CASSAGPMNTEAFF	TGTGCCAGCAGTGCAGGACCGATGAACACTGAAGCTTTCTTT
TRBV20-1	NA	few	TRBJ1-5	CSATTGNQPQHF	TGCAGTGCCACGACAGGAAATCAGCCCCAGCATTTT
TRBV7-3	NA	many	TRBJ1-1	CASSLNVNTEAFF	TGTGCCAGCAGCTTAAATGTCAACACTGAAGCTTTCTTT
TRBV7-6	TRBD2	many	TRBJ2-1	CASSFDIAGVSYNEQFF	TGTGCCAGCAGCTTTGACATAGCGGGTGTCTCCTACAATGAGCAGTTCTTC
TRBV4-1	NA	many	TRBJ2-2	CASSQDGSGNTGELFF	TGCGCCAGCAGCCAAGATGGTAGCGGAAACACCGGGGAGCTGTTTTTT
TRBV12-3/TRBV12-4	NA	medium-sized	TRBJ2-2	CASRPTLANTGELFF	TGTGCCAGCAGGCCGACACTCGCGAACACCGGGGAGCTGTTTTTT
TRBV19	TRBD1	NA	TRBJ2-7	CASSITGEWYEQYF	TGTGCCAGTAGTATTACAGGGGAATGGTACGAGCAGTACTTC
TRBV29-1	NA	NA	TRBJ1-1	CSAPTGGNTEAFF	TGCAGCGCCCCGACAGGTGGGAACACTGAAGCCTTCTTT
TRBV18	NA	NA	TRBJ1-1	CASSPSQMNTEAFF	TGTGCCAGCTCACCGTCTCAGATGAACACTGAAGCTTTCTTT
TRBV19	NA	NA	TRBJ1-1	CASSIAGKGRAFF	TGTGCCAGTAGTATAGCGGGGAAGGGGAGAGCTTTCTTT
TRBV6-5	NA	medium-sized	TRBJ1-1	CASSYVGGLGEAFF	TGTGCCAGCAGTTATGTGGGGGGGCTGGGTGAAGCTTTCTTT
TRBV19	NA	medium-sized	TRBJ2-3	CASRTEGLTDTQYF	TGTGCCAGTAGAACGGAGGGCCTTACAGATACGCAGTATTTT
TRBV5-1	NA	medium-sized	TRBJ1-1	CASSLEGVGNTEAFF	TGCGCCAGCAGCTTGGAAGGGGTAGGAAACACTGAAGCTTTCTTT
TRBV7-6	TRBD1	many	TRBJ2-3	CASSTPGQGLDTQYF	TGTGCCAGCAGCACCCCGGGACAGGGGCTGGATACGCAGTATTTT
TRBV20-1	NA	many	TRBJ1-2	CSARDRSNYGYTF	TGCAGTGCTAGAGATCGCTCTAACTATGGCTACACCTTC
TRBV7-2	NA	many	TRBJ2-1	CASSLALASYNEQFF	TGTGCCAGCAGCTTAGCCTTAGCGTCGTACAATGAGCAGTTCTTC
TRBV20-1	NA	medium-sized	TRBJ1-5	CSAQGRNSAQHF	TGCAGTGCCCAGGGACGGAATTCAGCCCAGCATTTT